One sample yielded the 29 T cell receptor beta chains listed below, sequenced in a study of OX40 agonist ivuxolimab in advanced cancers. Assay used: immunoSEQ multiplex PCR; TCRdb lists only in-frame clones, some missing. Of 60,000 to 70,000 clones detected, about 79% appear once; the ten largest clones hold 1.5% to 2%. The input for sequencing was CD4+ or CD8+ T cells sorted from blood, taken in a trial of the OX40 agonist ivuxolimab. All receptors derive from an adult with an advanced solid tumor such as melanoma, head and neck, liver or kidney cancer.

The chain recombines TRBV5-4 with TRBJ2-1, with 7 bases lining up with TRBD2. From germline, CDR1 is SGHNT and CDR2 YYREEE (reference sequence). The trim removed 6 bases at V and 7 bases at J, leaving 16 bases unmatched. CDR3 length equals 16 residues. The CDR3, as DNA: TGTGCCAGCACCGGTATGGGACGGCGGGAGAGGAATGAGCAGTTCTTC. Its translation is CASTGMGRRERNEQFF.

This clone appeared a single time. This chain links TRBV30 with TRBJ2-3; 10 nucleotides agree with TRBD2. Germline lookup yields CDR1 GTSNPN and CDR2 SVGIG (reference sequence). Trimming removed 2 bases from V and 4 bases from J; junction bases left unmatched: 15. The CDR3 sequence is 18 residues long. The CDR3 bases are TGTGCCTGGAGTCGCCTCAGGAACGACCTAGCGGGAGCAGATACGCAGTATTTT. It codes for CAWSRLRNDLAGADTQYF.

CDR3 protein: CASSETGVVYEQYF. CDR3 DNA sequence: TGTGCCAGCAGTGAGACAGGGGTAGTCTACGAGCAGTACTTC. The chain is built from TRBV6-1 and TRBJ2-7; 8 bases line up with TRBD1. The CDR3 has 14 amino acids. With 3 bases clipped from V and 3 bases from J, the junction kept 4 bases outside the gene matches. Germline values: CDR1 MNHNS, CDR2 SASEGT.

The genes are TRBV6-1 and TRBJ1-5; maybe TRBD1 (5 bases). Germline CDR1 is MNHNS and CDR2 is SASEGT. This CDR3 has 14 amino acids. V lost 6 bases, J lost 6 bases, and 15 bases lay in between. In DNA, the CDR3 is TGTGCCAGCAGAAGGGAGCAGGGAGGTCAGCCCCAGCATTTT. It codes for CASRREQGGQPQHF.

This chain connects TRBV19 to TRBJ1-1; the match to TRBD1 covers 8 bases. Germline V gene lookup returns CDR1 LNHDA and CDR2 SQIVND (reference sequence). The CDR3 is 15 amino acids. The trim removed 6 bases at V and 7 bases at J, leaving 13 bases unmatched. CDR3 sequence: CASRHRGGEQSEAFF. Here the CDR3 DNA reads TGTGCCAGTAGACACAGGGGGGGTGAACAGAGTGAAGCTTTCTTT.

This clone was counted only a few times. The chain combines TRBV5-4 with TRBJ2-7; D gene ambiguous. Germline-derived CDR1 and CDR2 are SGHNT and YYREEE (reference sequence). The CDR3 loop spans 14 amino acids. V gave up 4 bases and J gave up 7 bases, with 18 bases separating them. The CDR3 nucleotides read TGTGCCAGCAGCCCAACAAACCGTGAGCAGGAGCAGTACTTC. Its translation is CASSPTNREQEQYF.

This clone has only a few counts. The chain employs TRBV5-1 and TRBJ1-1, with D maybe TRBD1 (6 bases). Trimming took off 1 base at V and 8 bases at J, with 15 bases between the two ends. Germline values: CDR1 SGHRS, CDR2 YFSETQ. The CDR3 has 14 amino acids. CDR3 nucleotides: TGCGCCAGCAGCTTGAATTTTGCCGGGACAGAAGCTTTCTTT. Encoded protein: CASSLNFAGTEAFF. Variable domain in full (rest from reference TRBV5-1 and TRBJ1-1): KAGVTQTPRYLIKTRGQQVTLSCSPISGHRSVSWYQQTPGQGLQFLFEYFSETQRNKGNFPGRFSGRQFSNSRSEMNVSTLELGDSALYLCASSLNFAGTEAFFGQGTRLTVV.

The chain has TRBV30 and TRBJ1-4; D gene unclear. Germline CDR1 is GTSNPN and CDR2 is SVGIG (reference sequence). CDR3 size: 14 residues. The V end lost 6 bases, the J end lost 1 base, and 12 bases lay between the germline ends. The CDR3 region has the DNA TGTGCCTGCCCCGAGAATAAAACTAATGAAAAACTGTTTTTT. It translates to CACPENKTNEKLFF.

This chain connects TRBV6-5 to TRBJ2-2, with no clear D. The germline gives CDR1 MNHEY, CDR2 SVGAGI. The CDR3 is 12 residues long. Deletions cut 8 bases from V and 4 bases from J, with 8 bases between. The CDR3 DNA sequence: TGTGCCAGCTGGTCAAGCACCGGGGAGCTGTTTTTT. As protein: CASWSSTGELFF.

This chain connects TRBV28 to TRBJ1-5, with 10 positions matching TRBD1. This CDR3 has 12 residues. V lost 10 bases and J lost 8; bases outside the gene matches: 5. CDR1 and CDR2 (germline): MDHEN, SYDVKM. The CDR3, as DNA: TGTGCCACAGGACAGGGGGTAGAGCCCCAGCATTTT. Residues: CATGQGVEPQHF.

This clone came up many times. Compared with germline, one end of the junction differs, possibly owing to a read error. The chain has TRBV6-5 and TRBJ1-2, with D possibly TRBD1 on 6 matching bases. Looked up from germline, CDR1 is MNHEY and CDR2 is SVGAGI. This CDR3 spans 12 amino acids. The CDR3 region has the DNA TGTGCCAGCAGTATAGGTGGCGGGACACCCTCCTTC. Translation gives CASSIGGGTPSF.

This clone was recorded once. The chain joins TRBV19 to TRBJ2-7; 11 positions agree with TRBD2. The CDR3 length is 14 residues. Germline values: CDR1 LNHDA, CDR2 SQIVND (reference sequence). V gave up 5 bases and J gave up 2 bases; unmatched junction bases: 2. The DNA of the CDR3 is TGTGCCAGTAGTCCGGGACTAGCGGCCTACGAGCAGTACTTC. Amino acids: CASSPGLAAYEQYF.

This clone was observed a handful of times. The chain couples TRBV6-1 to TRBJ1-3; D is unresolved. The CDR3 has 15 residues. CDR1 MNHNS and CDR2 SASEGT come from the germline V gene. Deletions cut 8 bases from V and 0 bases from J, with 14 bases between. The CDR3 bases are TGTGCCAGCTACAGTGATCTCCGCTCTGGAAACACCATATATTTT. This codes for CASYSDLRSGNTIYF.

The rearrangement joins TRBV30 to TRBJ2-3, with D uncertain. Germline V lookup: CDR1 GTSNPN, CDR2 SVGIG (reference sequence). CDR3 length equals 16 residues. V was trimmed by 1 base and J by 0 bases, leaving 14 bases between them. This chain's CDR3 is CAWSEPARASTDTQYF. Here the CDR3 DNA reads TGTGCCTGGAGTGAACCGGCCCGTGCTAGCACAGATACGCAGTATTTT.

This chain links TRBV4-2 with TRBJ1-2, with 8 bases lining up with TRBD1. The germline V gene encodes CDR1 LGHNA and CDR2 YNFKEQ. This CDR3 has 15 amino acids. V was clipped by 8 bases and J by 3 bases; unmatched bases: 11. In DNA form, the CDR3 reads TGTGCCAGCCAGGGTCCGCCGACAGGGGACTATGGCTACACCTTC. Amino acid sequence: CASQGPPTGDYGYTF.

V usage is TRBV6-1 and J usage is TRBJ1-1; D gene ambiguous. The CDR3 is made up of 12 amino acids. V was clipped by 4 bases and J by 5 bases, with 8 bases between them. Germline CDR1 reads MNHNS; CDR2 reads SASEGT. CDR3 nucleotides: TGTGCCAGCAGTGCTGGCACTACTGAAGCTTTCTTT. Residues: CASSAGTTEAFF.

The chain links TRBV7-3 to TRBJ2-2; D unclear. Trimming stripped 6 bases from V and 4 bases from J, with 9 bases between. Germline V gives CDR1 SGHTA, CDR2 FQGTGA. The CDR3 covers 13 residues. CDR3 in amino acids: CASRGFSTGELFF. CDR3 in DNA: TGTGCCAGCAGGGGTTTTTCCACCGGGGAGCTGTTTTTT.

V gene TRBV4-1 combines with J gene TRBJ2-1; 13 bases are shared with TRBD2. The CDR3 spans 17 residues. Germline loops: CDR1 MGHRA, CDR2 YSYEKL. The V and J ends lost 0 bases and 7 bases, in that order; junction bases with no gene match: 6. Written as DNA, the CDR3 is TGCGCCAGCAGCCAAGATACTAGCGGGAGGGGTAATAATGAGCAGTTCTTC. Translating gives CASSQDTSGRGNNEQFF.

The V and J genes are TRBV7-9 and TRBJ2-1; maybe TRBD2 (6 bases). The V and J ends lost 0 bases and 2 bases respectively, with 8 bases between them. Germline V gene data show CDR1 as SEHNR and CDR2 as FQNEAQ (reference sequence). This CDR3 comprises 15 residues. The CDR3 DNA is TGTGCCAGCAGCTTAGCGTCGGGGGCCTACAATGAGCAGTTCTTC. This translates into CASSLASGAYNEQFF.

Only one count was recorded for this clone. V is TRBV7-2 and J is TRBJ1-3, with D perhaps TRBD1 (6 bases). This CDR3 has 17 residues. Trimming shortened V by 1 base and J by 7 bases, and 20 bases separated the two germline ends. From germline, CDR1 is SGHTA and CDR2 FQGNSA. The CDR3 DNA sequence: TGTGCCAGCAGCTTAGAATTCACACCAGGGGACGGGAACACCATATATTTT. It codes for CASSLEFTPGDGNTIYF. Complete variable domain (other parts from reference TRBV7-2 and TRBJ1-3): GAGVSQSPSNKVTEKGKDVELRCDPISGHTALYWYRQSLGQGLEFLIYFQGNSAPDKSGLPSDRFSAERTGGSVSTLTIQRTQQEDSAVYLCASSLEFTPGDGNTIYFGEGSWLTVV.

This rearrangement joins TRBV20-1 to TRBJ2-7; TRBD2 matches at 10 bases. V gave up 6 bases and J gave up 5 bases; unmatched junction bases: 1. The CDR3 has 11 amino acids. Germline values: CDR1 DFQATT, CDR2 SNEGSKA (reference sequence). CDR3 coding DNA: TGCAGTGCACTAGCGGGAAACGAGCAGTACTTC. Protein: CSALAGNEQYF.

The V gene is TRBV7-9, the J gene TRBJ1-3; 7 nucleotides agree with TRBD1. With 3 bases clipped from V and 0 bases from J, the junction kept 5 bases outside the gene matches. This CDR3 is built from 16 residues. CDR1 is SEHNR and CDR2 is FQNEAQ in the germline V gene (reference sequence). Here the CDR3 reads CASSFWDSVSGNTIYF. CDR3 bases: TGTGCCAGCAGCTTCTGGGACAGCGTCTCTGGAAACACCATATATTTT.

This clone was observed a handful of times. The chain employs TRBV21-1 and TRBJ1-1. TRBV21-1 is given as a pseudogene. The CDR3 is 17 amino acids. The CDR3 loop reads CASSLKGTQRLNTEAFF. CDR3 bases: TGTGCCAGCAGCTTGAAGGGAACACAGCGCTTGAACACTGAAGCTTTCTTT.

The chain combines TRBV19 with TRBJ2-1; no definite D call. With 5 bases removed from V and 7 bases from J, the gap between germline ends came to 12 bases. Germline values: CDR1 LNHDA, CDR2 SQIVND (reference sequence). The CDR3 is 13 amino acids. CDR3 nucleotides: TGTGCCAGTAGTCTCACCCACTTGAATGAGCAGTTCTTC. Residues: CASSLTHLNEQFF.

The CDR3 here is CASRAPGSGNTIYF. The DNA of the CDR3 is TGTGCCAGCAGGGCCCCCGGCTCTGGAAACACCATATATTTT. The V gene is TRBV28, the J gene TRBJ1-3; D gene uncertain. Germline V CDR1 and CDR2: MDHEN, SYDVKM. V was clipped by 6 bases and J by 0 bases, with 9 bases between them. The CDR3 is 14 residues long.

This chain's CDR3 is CASSPGTGGRRTEAFF. CDR3 bases: TGTGCCAGCTCCCCCGGGACAGGGGGGCGAAGGACTGAAGCTTTCTTT. The rearrangement links TRBV18 to TRBJ1-1; TRBD1 matches 11 bases. CDR3 length equals 16 residues. Germline V gives CDR1 KGHSH, CDR2 LQKENI. Trimming cost V 6 bases and J 5 bases; bases outside gene matches: 11.

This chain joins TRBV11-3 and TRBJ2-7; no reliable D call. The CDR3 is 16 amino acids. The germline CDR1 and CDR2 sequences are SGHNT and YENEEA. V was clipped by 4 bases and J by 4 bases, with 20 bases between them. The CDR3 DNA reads TGTGCCAGCAGCTCCAAAGAAGAATGGAGAACTTACGAGCAGTACTTC. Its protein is CASSSKEEWRTYEQYF.

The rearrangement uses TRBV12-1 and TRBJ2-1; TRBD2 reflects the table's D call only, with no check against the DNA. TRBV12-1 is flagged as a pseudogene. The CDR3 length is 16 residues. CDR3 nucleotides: TGTGCCAGCAGCGATGGGCTAGCGGACTCCTACAATGAGCAGTTCTTC. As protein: CASSDGLADSYNEQFF.

The CDR3 bases are TGTGCCAGCAGCCCAAAGGGGGCCGGGCCGTATGAAAAACTGTTTTTT. This translates into CASSPKGAGPYEKLFF. This sequence joins TRBV7-9 and TRBJ1-4; 7 bases agree with TRBD1. The CDR3 is 16 amino acids. Per the germline V gene, CDR1 is SEHNR and CDR2 is FQNEAQ (reference sequence). V trimming: 5 bases; J trimming: 6 bases; junction bases outside the gene matches: 12.